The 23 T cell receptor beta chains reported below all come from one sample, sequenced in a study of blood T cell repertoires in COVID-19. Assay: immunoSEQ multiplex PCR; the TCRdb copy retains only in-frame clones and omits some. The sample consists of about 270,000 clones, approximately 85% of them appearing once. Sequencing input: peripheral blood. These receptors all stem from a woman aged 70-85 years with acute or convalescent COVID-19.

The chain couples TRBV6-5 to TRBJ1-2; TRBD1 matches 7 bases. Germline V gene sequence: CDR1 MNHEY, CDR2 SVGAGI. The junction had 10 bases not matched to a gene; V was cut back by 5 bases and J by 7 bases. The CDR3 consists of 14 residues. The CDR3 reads CASSPDRPTTGYTF. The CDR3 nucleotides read TGTGCCAGCAGTCCGGACAGGCCGACTACTGGCTACACCTTC.

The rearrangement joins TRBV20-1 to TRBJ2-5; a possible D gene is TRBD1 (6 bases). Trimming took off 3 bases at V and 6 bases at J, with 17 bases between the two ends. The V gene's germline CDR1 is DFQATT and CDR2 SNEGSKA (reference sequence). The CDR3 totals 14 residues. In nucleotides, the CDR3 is TGCAGTGCTAGTGGTCAAGGGGGTGTGAAGACCCAGTACTTC. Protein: CSASGQGGVKTQYF.

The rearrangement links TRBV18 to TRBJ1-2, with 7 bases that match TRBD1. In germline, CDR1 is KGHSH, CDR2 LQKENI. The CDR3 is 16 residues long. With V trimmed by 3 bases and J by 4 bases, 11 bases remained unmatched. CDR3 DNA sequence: TGTGCCAGCTCACCCCGGACAGGCCTCCCGATCTATGGCTACACCTTC. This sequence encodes CASSPRTGLPIYGYTF.

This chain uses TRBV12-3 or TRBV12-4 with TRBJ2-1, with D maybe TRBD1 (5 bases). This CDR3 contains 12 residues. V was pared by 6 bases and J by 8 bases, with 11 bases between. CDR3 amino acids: CASSLWGDEQFF. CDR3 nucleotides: TGTGCCAGCAGCCTCTGGGGCGATGAGCAGTTCTTC.

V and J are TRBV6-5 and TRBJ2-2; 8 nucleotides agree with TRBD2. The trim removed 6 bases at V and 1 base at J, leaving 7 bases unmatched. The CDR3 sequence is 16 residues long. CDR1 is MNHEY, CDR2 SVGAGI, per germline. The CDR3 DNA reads TGTGCCAGCAGCTACGGGGGGGCGAGGAACACCGGGGAGCTGTTTTTT. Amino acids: CASSYGGARNTGELFF.

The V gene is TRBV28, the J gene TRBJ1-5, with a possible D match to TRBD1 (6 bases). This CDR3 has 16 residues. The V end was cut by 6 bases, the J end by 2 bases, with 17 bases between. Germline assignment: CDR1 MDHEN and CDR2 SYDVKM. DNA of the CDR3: TGTGCCAGCAGCGTTCGCAGGGGCTATGGCAATCAGCCCCAGCATTTT. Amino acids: CASSVRRGYGNQPQHF.

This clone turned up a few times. In DNA form, the CDR3 reads TGTGCCAGCAGCACCGACAGCGATAATTCACCCCTCCACTTT. Translating it yields CASSTDSDNSPLHF. This chain links TRBV7-9 with TRBJ1-6; TRBD1 might be the D (5 bases). The V and J ends lost 5 bases and 5 bases respectively, with 10 bases between them. CDR3 length: 14 amino acids. Germline CDR1 and CDR2: SEHNR and FQNEAQ (reference sequence).

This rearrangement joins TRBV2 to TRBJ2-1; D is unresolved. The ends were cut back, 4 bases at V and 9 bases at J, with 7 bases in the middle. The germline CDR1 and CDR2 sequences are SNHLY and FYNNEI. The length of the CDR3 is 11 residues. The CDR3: CASSARSEQFF. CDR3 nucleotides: TGTGCCAGCAGTGCGAGAAGTGAGCAGTTCTTC. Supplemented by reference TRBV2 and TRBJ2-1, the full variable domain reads EPEVTQTPSHQVTQMGQEVILRCVPISNHLYFYWYRQILGQKVEFLVSFYNNEISEKSEIFDDQFSVERPDGSNFTLKIRSTKLEDSAMYFCASSARSEQFFGPGTRLTVL.

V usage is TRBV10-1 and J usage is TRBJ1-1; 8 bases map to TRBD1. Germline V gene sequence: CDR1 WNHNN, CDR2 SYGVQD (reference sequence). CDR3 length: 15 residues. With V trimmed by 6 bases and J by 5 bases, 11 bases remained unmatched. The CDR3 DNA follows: TGCGCCAGCAGCCGCAGGACAGGGAGTGTGACTGAAGCTTTCTTT. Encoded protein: CASSRRTGSVTEAFF.

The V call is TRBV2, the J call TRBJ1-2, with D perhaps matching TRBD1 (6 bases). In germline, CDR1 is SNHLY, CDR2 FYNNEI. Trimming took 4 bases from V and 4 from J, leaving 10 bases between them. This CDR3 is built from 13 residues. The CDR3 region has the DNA TGTGCCAGCAGTGGACAGGAAGCCTATGGCTACACCTTC. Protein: CASSGQEAYGYTF. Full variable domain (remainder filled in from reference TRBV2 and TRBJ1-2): EPEVTQTPSHQVTQMGQEVILRCVPISNHLYFYWYRQILGQKVEFLVSFYNNEISEKSEIFDDQFSVERPDGSNFTLKIRSTKLEDSAMYFCASSGQEAYGYTFGSGTRLTVV.

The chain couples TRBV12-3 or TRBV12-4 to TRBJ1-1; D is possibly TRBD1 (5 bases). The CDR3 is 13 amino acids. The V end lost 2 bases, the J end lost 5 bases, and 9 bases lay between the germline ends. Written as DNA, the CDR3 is TGTGCCAGCAGTTTATTGGAGGGGACTGAAGCTTTCTTT. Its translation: CASSLLEGTEAFF.

The CDR3 protein is CASRAGQGYGYTF. The CDR3, as DNA: TGTGCCAGCAGGGCGGGACAGGGCTATGGCTACACCTTC. The V call is TRBV6-5, the J call TRBJ1-2; 9 bases are shared with TRBD1. CDR1 is MNHEY, CDR2 SVGAGI, per germline. Unmatched junction bases numbered 3, after V lost 6 bases and J lost 4 bases. The CDR3 runs 13 residues.

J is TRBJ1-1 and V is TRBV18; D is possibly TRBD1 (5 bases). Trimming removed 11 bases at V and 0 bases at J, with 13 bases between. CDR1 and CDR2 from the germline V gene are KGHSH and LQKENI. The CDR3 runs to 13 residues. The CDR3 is CAARGGMNTEAFF. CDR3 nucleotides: TGTGCCGCCCGTGGGGGGATGAACACTGAAGCTTTCTTT. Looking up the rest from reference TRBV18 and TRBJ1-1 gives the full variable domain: NAGVMQNPRHLVRRRGQEARLRCSPMKGHSHVYWYRQLPEEGLKFMVYLQKENIIDESGMPKERFSAEFPKEGPSILRIQQVVRGDSAAYFCAARGGMNTEAFFGQGTRLTVV.

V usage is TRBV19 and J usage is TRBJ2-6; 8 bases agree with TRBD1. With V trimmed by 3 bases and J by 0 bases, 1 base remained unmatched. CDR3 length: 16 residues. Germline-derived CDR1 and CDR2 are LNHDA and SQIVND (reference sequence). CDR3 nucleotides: TGTGCCAGTAGTATGGGGACAGGCTCTGGGGCCAACGTCCTGACTTTC. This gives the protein CASSMGTGSGANVLTF. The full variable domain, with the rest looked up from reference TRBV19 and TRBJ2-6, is DGGITQSPKYLFRKEGQNVTLSCEQNLNHDAMYWYRQDPGQGLRLIYYSQIVNDFQKGDIAEGYSVSREKKESFPLTVTSAQKNPTAFYLCASSMGTGSGANVLTFGAGSRLTVL.

The CDR3 nucleotides are TGTGCCAGTTACGACAGGGGTGGTCGGGTGTCGTCCGGGGAGCTGTTTTTT. Residues: CASYDRGGRVSSGELFF. This chain links TRBV19 with TRBJ2-2, with TRBD1 matching 8 bases. J lost 6 bases, V lost 8 bases, and 17 bases had no gene match. The CDR3 is made up of 17 amino acids. The germline CDR1 and CDR2 sequences are LNHDA and SQIVND (reference sequence).

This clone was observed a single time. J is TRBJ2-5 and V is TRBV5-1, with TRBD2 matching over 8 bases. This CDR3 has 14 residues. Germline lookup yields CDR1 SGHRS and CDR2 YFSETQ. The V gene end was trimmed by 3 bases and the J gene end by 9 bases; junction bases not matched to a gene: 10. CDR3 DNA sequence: TGCGCCAGCAGCTCGTCCGGGACTAGTCAGGCCCAGTACTTC. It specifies CASSSSGTSQAQYF.

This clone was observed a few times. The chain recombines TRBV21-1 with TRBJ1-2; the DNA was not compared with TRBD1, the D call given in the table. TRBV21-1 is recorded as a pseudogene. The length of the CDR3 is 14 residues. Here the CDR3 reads CASHDRGGRHGYTF. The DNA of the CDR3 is TGTGCCAGCCATGACAGGGGTGGACGACATGGCTACACCTTC.

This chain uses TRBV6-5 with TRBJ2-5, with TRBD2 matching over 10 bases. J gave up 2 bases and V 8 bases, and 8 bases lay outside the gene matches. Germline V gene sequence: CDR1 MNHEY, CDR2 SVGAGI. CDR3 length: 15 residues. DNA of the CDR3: TGTGCCAGCCCTTCAGCGGGGGGGCCACAAGAGACCCAGTACTTC. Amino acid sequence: CASPSAGGPQETQYF.

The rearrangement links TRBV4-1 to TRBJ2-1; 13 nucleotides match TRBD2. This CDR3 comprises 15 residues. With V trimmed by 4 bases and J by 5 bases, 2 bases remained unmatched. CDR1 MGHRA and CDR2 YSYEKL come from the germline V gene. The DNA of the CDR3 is TGCGCCAGCAGCCGGGGACTAGCGGGGAACAATGAGCAGTTCTTC. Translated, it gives CASSRGLAGNNEQFF.

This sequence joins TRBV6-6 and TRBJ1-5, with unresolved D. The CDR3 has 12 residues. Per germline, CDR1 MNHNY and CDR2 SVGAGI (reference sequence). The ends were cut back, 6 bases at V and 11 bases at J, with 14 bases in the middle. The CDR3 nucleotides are TGTGCCAGCAGATCTCTCGGGTTGGCCCAGCATTTT. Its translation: CASRSLGLAQHF.

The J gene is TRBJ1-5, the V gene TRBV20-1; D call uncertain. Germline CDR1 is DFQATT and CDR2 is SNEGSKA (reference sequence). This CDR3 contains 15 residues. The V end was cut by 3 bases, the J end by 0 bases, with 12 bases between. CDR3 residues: CSASLADYSNQPQHF. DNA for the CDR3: TGCAGTGCTAGTCTCGCAGACTATAGCAATCAGCCCCAGCATTTT.

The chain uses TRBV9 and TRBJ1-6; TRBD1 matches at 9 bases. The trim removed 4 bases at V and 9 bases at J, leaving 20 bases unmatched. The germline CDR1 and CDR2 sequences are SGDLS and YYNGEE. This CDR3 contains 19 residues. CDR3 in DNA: TGTGCCAGCAGCCCCCCCGAAACTCGGGACAGGGTTCACGGTTCACCCCTCCACTTT. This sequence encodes CASSPPETRDRVHGSPLHF.

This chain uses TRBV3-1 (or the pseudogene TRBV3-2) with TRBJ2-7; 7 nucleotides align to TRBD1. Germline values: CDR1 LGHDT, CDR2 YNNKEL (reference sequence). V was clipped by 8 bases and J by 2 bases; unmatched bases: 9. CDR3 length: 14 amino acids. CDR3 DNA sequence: TGTGCCAGCGGGTCCGGGACAGCAGCCTACGAGCAGTACTTC. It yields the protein CASGSGTAAYEQYF.